The clone carrying this T cell receptor (beta chain) was counted once. CDR1 is SGHDN and CDR2 is FVKESK in the germline V gene. Unmatched junction bases numbered 9, after V lost 3 bases and J lost 4 bases. CDR3 size: 16 residues. The sample belongs to a study of T cells in localized non-small cell lung cancer. This table comes from immunoSEQ multiplex PCR, and its TCRdb copy is limited to in-frame clones, with some not included. Counted here are around 10,000 clones, around 30% occurring once; the ten biggest clones make up 5.2%. This sequence originates from a man between 40 and 75 years old with stage I lung adenocarcinoma. Sample: lung tumor tissue, taken before any cancer treatment. The chain is built from TRBV14 and TRBJ2-1; TRBD1 aligns across 7 bases. CDR3: CASSHETGQFYNEQFF. For the CDR3, the DNA is TGTGCCAGCAGCCATGAAACGGGACAGTTTTACAATGAGCAGTTCTTC.